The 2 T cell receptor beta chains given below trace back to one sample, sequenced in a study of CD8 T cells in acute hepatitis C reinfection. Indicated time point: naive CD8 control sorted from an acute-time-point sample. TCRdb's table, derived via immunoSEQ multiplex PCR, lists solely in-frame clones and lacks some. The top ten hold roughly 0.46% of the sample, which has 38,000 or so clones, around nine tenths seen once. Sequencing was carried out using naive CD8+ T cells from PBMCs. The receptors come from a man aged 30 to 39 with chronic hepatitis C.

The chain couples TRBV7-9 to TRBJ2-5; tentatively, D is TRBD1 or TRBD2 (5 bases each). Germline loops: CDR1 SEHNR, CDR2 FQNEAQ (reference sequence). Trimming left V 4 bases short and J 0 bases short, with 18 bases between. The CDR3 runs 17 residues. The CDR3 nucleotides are TGTGCCAGCAGCTCCAAACCCTCCGGGACGGACCAAGAGACCCAGTACTTC. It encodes CASSSKPSGTDQETQYF.

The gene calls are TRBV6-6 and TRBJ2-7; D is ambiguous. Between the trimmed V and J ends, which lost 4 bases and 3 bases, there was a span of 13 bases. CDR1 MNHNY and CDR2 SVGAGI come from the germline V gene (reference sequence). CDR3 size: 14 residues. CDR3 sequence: CASSSTYSDYEQYF. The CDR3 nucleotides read TGTGCCAGCAGTTCCACTTACTCTGACTACGAGCAGTACTTC.